Following are 24 T cell receptor beta chains from one sample sequenced in a study of relationships among human T cell subsets. The T cell receptor alpha and beta CDR3 regions were amplified from mRNA by semiquantitative ARM-PCR. In ARM-PCR, communal superprimers followed tagged nested gene-specific primers for exponential amplification. TCRdb used MiXCR to reprocess the multiplex PCR reads, holding one entry per CDR3 protein. The repertoire holds about 14,000 distinct CDR3 sequences, with about 60% as singletons. Regulatory T cells were selected from positively selected CD4+ cells using anti-CD25 beads. Sequencing was performed on Tregs sorted from blood. The receptor source for this set is a man between 35 and 55 years old in good health.

V and J are TRBV11-2 and TRBJ2-7, with 8 bases lining up with TRBD2. Germline V gene lookup returns CDR1 SGHAT and CDR2 FQNNGV. The CDR3 has 15 amino acids. Unmatched junction bases numbered 9, after V lost 5 bases and J lost 3 bases. The CDR3 coding sequence is TGTGCCAGCAGCCCGCCGGGACTAGAATTCTACGAGCAGTACTTC. It specifies CASSPPGLEFYEQYF.

This clonotype showed up just once. This chain uses TRBV18 with TRBJ1-5; D not certain. Deletions cut 6 bases from V and 0 bases from J, with 12 bases between. Germline lookup yields CDR1 KGHSH and CDR2 LQKENI. The CDR3 is 15 amino acids. The CDR3 loop is CASSATSDSNQPQHF. CDR3 sequence (DNA): TGTGCCAGCTCGGCTACAAGCGATAGCAATCAGCCCCAGCATTTT.

The V gene is TRBV18, the J gene TRBJ1-1; D gene uncertain. The V gene's germline CDR1 is KGHSH and CDR2 LQKENI. V was cut by 4 bases and J by 1 base, with 13 bases left in between. There are 15 residues in the CDR3. CDR3 sequence (DNA): TGTGCCAGCTCACGAGGGAGTTTAACGAACACTGAAGCTTTCTTT. It translates to CASSRGSLTNTEAFF.

Note on this clonotype: At one of its ends the junction is not consistent with the germline gene, which may arise from a read error. V is TRBV30 and J is TRBJ2-6; tentative D call: TRBD1 (5 bases). The CDR3 sequence is 15 residues long. CDR1 is GTSNPN and CDR2 is SVGIG in the germline V gene (reference sequence). For the CDR3, the DNA is TGTGCCTGGAGTAATACCAGGGCTGGGGCCAACGGCCTGACTTTC. Translated, it gives CAWSNTRAGANGLTF.

CDR3 sequence: CASSFLGTGAKGYGYTF. In DNA form, the CDR3 reads TGTGCCAGCAGTTTTTTGGGGACAGGGGCGAAAGGCTATGGCTACACCTTC. The V call is TRBV27, the J call TRBJ1-2; 10 positions agree with TRBD1. This CDR3 has 17 residues. Germline CDR1 and CDR2: MNHEY and SMNVEV (reference sequence). V shed 3 bases and J 4 bases; nucleotides not matched to a gene: 11.

The chain joins TRBV7-8 to TRBJ2-2; D may be TRBD1 (6 bases). The CDR3 length is 13 residues. Trimming stripped 6 bases from V and 1 base from J, with 6 bases between. Germline V gene lookup returns CDR1 SGHVS and CDR2 FQNEAQ. The CDR3 DNA reads as TGTGCCAGCAGACAGGGGAACACCGGGGAGCTGTTTTTT. It encodes CASRQGNTGELFF.

V is TRBV5-1 and J is TRBJ2-7; 9 nucleotides align to TRBD2. The CDR3 is 13 amino acids. Germline V lookup: CDR1 SGHRS, CDR2 YFSETQ. V was clipped by 5 bases and J by 6 bases; unmatched bases: 6. The CDR3 nucleotides read TGCGCCAGCAGGGGCGGGAGGGCCATCGAGCAGTACTTC. This sequence encodes CASRGGRAIEQYF. Supplemented by reference TRBV5-1 and TRBJ2-7, the full variable domain reads KAGVTQTPRYLIKTRGQQVTLSCSPISGHRSVSWYQQTPGQGLQFLFEYFSETQRNKGNFPGRFSGRQFSNSRSEMNVSTLELGDSALYLCASRGGRAIEQYFGPGTRLTVT.

The sample holds a few counts of this clonotype. The chain is built from TRBV28 and TRBJ1-2; possibly TRBD1 for D (5 bases). Germline V gene sequence: CDR1 MDHEN, CDR2 SYDVKM. The V gene lost 1 base and the J gene lost 8 bases, with 11 bases spanning the gap. CDR3 length equals 13 residues. The CDR3 nucleotides read TGTGCCAGCAGTTTATTCAGGGCGGACGGCTACACCTTC. This translates into CASSLFRADGYTF.

This clonotype was seen a single time. The junction and the germline gene differ at one end; a read error may be behind it. The genes are TRBV11-2 and TRBJ2-5; the D gene is possibly TRBD2 (6 bases). This CDR3 region has 12 residues. The V gene's germline CDR1 is SGHAT and CDR2 FQNNGV. The CDR3 loop is CASSLDTGTLNF. CDR3 in DNA: TGTGCCAGCAGCTTAGATACCGGGACTCTCAACTTC.

Note on this clonotype: A read error may produce the germline difference seen at one junction end. J is TRBJ1-3 and V is TRBV5-1; D unresolved. The germline gives CDR1 SGHRS, CDR2 YFSETQ. The CDR3 contains 15 residues. In nucleotides, the CDR3 is TGCGCCAGCAGCCTGGATATCGGGTCTGGAAACACCATATATTTC. Translating it yields CASSLDIGSGNTIYF.

This rearrangement joins TRBV28 to TRBJ1-2; D remains ambiguous. Looked up from germline, CDR1 is MDHEN and CDR2 is SYDVKM. The length of the CDR3 is 14 residues. The V end lost 10 bases, the J end lost 2 bases, and 17 bases lay between the germline ends. The CDR3, as DNA: TGTGCCACTGTACCGGGTCCGGGGAACTATGGCTACACCTTC. Amino acid sequence: CATVPGPGNYGYTF.

The chain employs TRBV7-6 and TRBJ2-1; maybe TRBD1 (5 bases). CDR3 length equals 12 residues. CDR1 is SGHVS and CDR2 is FNYEAQ in the germline V gene. The ends were cut back, 3 bases at V and 8 bases at J, with 8 bases in the middle. Here the CDR3 reads CASSFDSYEQFF. The CDR3 DNA is TGTGCCAGCAGCTTCGACAGCTATGAGCAGTTCTTC.

The CDR3 nucleotides are TGCAGTGCTAGCCGACCGATGGGGCCAAACGTCCTGACTTTC. Amino acid sequence: CSASRPMGPNVLTF. This rearrangement joins TRBV20-1 to TRBJ2-6; D possibly corresponds to TRBD1 (5 bases). Germline values: CDR1 DFQATT, CDR2 SNEGSKA (reference sequence). The V end was cut by 3 bases, the J end by 10 bases, with 16 bases between. The CDR3 length is 14 residues.

This clonotype was counted only a few times. The V and J genes are TRBV27 and TRBJ2-1; D may be TRBD1 (5 bases). This CDR3 contains 16 residues. The germline V gene has CDR1 MNHEY and CDR2 SMNVEV (reference sequence). V lost 6 bases, J lost 0 bases, and 15 bases lay in between. DNA for the CDR3: TGTGCCAGCAGAAGGGGCGGAATAAGCTCCTACAATGAGCAGTTCTTC. As protein: CASRRGGISSYNEQFF.

This chain connects TRBV11-2 to TRBJ2-7; 7 nucleotides line up with TRBD2. The germline V gene has CDR1 SGHAT and CDR2 FQNNGV. This CDR3 region has 15 residues. The trim removed 8 bases at V and 1 base at J, leaving 11 bases unmatched. The CDR3 sequence is CASRAWGGRSYEQYF. CDR3 nucleotide sequence: TGTGCCAGCCGAGCCTGGGGGGGTCGGTCCTACGAGCAGTACTTC.

V is TRBV29-1 and J is TRBJ2-1, with D unclear. Per germline, CDR1 SQVTM and CDR2 ANQGSEA. Trimming removed 8 bases from V and 6 bases from J, with 14 bases in between. The CDR3 loop spans 12 amino acids. The CDR3 DNA sequence: TGCAGCTCCTCCGCCGTGGGCAATGAGCAGTTCTTC. Residues: CSSSAVGNEQFF.

There are a few counts of this clonotype. This chain uses TRBV7-6 with TRBJ2-3; TRBD2 might be the D (5 bases). Germline-derived CDR1 and CDR2 are SGHVS and FNYEAQ. The CDR3 is 15 amino acids. V gave up 5 bases and J gave up 0 bases, with 12 bases separating them. The CDR3 DNA sequence: TGTGCCAGCAGCCCGACGGGATCTAGCACAGATACGCAGTATTTT. It translates to CASSPTGSSTDTQYF.

This sequence joins TRBV2 and TRBJ2-7; D gene unclear. Looked up from germline, CDR1 is SNHLY and CDR2 is FYNNEI. V was shortened by 6 bases and J by 3 bases, with 15 bases between the two germline ends. This CDR3 region has 14 residues. The CDR3 coding sequence is TGTGCCAGCAGCGCGGACCTTATAAACTACGAGCAGTACTTC. Its protein is CASSADLINYEQYF.

This chain uses TRBV27 with TRBJ1-5; 9 positions match TRBD1. The CDR3 runs to 16 residues. Unmatched junction bases numbered 12, after V lost 3 bases and J lost 9 bases. CDR1 MNHEY and CDR2 SMNVEV come from the germline V gene (reference sequence). The CDR3 DNA is TGTGCCAGCAGTTTCCTCGACAGGGGGGTTTTCCGGCCCCAGCATTTT. This gives the protein CASSFLDRGVFRPQHF.

This clonotype has more than one count but fewer than ten. The V gene is TRBV20-1, the J gene TRBJ2-1, with no clear D. Looked up from germline, CDR1 is DFQATT and CDR2 is SNEGSKA (reference sequence). CDR3 length: 10 residues. Trimming stripped 8 bases from V and 12 bases from J, with 14 bases between. The CDR3 protein is CSTYGPRQFF. The CDR3 DNA sequence: TGCAGTACCTATGGGCCAAGGCAGTTCTTC.

This clonotype qualifies as medium-sized. The V gene is TRBV27, the J gene TRBJ2-7; D unresolved. The germline V and J ends were trimmed by 1 base and 0 bases, with 10 bases remaining between them. This CDR3 comprises 15 residues. Germline CDR1 and CDR2: MNHEY and SMNVEV (reference sequence). The DNA for the CDR3 is TGTGCCAGCAGTTTATTAGAACGCCACTCCTACGAGCAGTACTTC. Its protein product is CASSLLERHSYEQYF.

On this clonotype itself: The DNA is left out, because the CDR3 cannot be placed on it with certainty; the CDR3 is given as TCRdb lists it. The J gene is TRBJ1-5, the V gene TRBV30; TRBD1, the table's D call, was not compared with the DNA. The CDR3 spans 13 residues, counting both ends. The germline V gene encodes CDR1 GTSNPN and CDR2 SVGIG (reference sequence). Here the CDR3 reads CAWSFGEGSPQHF.

This chain connects TRBV5-1 to TRBJ2-1; weak D call: TRBD2 (5 bases). The CDR3 sequence is 16 residues long. Per germline, CDR1 SGHRS and CDR2 YFSETQ. With 0 bases removed from V and 0 bases from J, the gap between germline ends came to 10 bases. The CDR3 loop is CASSLGPGSSYNEQFF. CDR3 DNA sequence: TGCGCCAGCAGCTTGGGCCCGGGAAGCTCCTACAATGAGCAGTTCTTC. Drawing the rest from reference TRBV5-1 and TRBJ2-1, the complete variable domain is KAGVTQTPRYLIKTRGQQVTLSCSPISGHRSVSWYQQTPGQGLQFLFEYFSETQRNKGNFPGRFSGRQFSNSRSEMNVSTLELGDSALYLCASSLGPGSSYNEQFFGPGTRLTVL.

J is TRBJ1-4 and V is TRBV5-1; TRBD1 might be the D (5 bases). The length of the CDR3 is 14 residues. Trimming took off 5 bases at V and 0 bases at J, with 8 bases between the two ends. CDR1 and CDR2 from the germline V gene are SGHRS and YFSETQ. This CDR3 reads CASRTGATNEKLFF. The DNA for the CDR3 is TGCGCCAGCAGAACAGGTGCAACTAATGAAAAACTGTTTTTT. The full variable domain, its missing parts supplied by reference TRBV5-1 and TRBJ1-4, is KAGVTQTPRYLIKTRGQQVTLSCSPISGHRSVSWYQQTPGQGLQFLFEYFSETQRNKGNFPGRFSGRQFSNSRSEMNVSTLELGDSALYLCASRTGATNEKLFFGSGTQLSVL.